Listed below are T cell receptor beta chains from one sample, sequenced in a study of T-cell memory formation after mild COVID-19. From the 5' RACE reads, TCRdb called clonotypes with MiXCR, one entry per CDR3 protein. The repertoire holds about 45,000 distinct CDR3 sequences, with under 7.5% as singletons. Sample: PBMCs or a T cell subset sorted from them (not recorded which). Receptors were obtained from a man younger than 35 who had mild COVID-19 (a few samples of this study predate the infection). Cell type and time point are not known. CDR3s include the opening cysteine and the closing phenylalanine or tryptophan. Part of the rows lack a size; the others show once, few, many or a class for expanded clones.

v_gene	j_gene	abundance	CDR3aa
TRBV4-3	TRBJ1-2	.	CASSSLIGSSDYGYTF
TRBV6-5	TRBJ1-1	few	CASSTGILLTEAFF
TRBV18	TRBJ2-1	.	CASSPRGTRIYNEQFF
TRBV24-1	TRBJ2-1	.	CATSDPSRGTIDEQFF
TRBV7-7	TRBJ2-1	.	CASSFGGRVAYNEQFF
TRBV13	TRBJ2-1	few	CASSDPRTRTNEQFF
TRBV30	TRBJ2-2	.	CAWTNLGAGELFF
TRBV4-1	TRBJ1-2	few	CASSQDPGQVYDGYTF
TRBV12-3/TRBV12-4	TRBJ2-5	many	CASSLLGGGPHQETQYF
TRBV5-1	TRBJ2-3	.	CASSLGTRGDTQYF
TRBV20-1	TRBJ2-7	.	CSAPGPYSYEQYF
TRBV5-1	TRBJ2-1	.	CASSARLGGPYNEQFF
TRBV3-2	TRBJ2-5	.	CASSPTGRGGKTQYF
TRBV7-9	TRBJ1-2	few	CASSLEGDSRYGYTF
TRBV7-2	TRBJ1-5	many	CASSLVGGNTNQPQHF
TRBV18	TRBJ2-3	few	CASSPRLWQASTDTQYF
TRBV5-6	TRBJ2-7	.	CASSWDRGHEQYF
TRBV5-1	TRBJ2-3	many	CASSLVVESTDTQYF
TRBV7-2	TRBJ2-1	few	CASSRTDGRNEQFF
TRBV12-3/TRBV12-4	TRBJ1-6	.	CASSFQGSNSPLHF
TRBV7-2	TRBJ2-7	many	CASSLAHSSYEQYF
TRBV12-3/TRBV12-4	TRBJ1-5	.	CASRPEVDRDQPQHF
TRBV12-3/TRBV12-4	TRBJ2-7	many	CASSLDPPRSEQYF
TRBV7-2	TRBJ2-1	few	CASSLIGGNYNEQFF
TRBV7-8	TRBJ2-5	many	CASSLGGSKETQYF
TRBV4-3	TRBJ1-5	.	CASSQDRTGYQPQHF
TRBV29-1	TRBJ2-1	many	CSAIAGSSYNEQFF
TRBV12-3/TRBV12-4	TRBJ1-1	few	CASSVDGNTEAFF
TRBV15	TRBJ1-1	.	CATSGQGLTEAFF
TRBV11-2	TRBJ2-5	few	CASSQPGQGGETQYF
TRBV5-1	TRBJ2-3	many	CASSVGAVSTDTQYF
TRBV2	TRBJ1-5	.	CASSGGTHTRRDGNQPQHF
TRBV24-1	TRBJ2-3	.	CATSDYLGDTQYF
TRBV7-2	TRBJ2-3	many	CASSSIIAGMGTDTQYF
TRBV2	TRBJ2-1	.	CASKRDTNNEQFF
TRBV7-2	TRBJ2-5	few	CASSQEPRGGRKTQYF
TRBV4-3	TRBJ1-6	few	CASSPNGQGNSPLHF
TRBV5-1	TRBJ2-7	.	CASSERLAGRYEQYF
TRBV7-9	TRBJ2-1	medium-sized	CASSSGGGSLNEQFF
TRBV7-9	TRBJ2-1	few	CASSLGVGGAYNEQFF
TRBV7-2	TRBJ2-4	many	CASSLAGPRDIQYF
TRBV7-9	TRBJ2-5	few	CASSLTNQETQYF
TRBV29-1	TRBJ1-5	many	CRTGVRDQPQHF
TRBV20-1	TRBJ2-1	many	CSAPRLAGGFNNEQFF
TRBV5-4	TRBJ2-3	.	CASSFGPGMNTQYF
TRBV12-3/TRBV12-4	TRBJ2-7	few	CASRPGTATYEQYF
TRBV4-3	TRBJ2-2	.	CASSQVPTGELFF
TRBV7-2	TRBJ1-5	.	CASSPGWGQPQHF
TRBV4-1	TRBJ2-3	many	CASSQDHTSGGTDTQYF
TRBV5-1	TRBJ2-5	many	CASSISDRSEAQYF
TRBV12-5	TRBJ2-4	.	CASVPPQGMGIQYF
TRBV25-1	TRBJ1-1	.	CASTEPRGGNTEAFF
TRBV18	TRBJ2-5	few	CASRGVQETQYF
TRBV4-3	TRBJ2-3	few	CASSQSSWSGGDSTDTQYF
TRBV20-1	TRBJ2-2	.	CSAGRPPGELFF